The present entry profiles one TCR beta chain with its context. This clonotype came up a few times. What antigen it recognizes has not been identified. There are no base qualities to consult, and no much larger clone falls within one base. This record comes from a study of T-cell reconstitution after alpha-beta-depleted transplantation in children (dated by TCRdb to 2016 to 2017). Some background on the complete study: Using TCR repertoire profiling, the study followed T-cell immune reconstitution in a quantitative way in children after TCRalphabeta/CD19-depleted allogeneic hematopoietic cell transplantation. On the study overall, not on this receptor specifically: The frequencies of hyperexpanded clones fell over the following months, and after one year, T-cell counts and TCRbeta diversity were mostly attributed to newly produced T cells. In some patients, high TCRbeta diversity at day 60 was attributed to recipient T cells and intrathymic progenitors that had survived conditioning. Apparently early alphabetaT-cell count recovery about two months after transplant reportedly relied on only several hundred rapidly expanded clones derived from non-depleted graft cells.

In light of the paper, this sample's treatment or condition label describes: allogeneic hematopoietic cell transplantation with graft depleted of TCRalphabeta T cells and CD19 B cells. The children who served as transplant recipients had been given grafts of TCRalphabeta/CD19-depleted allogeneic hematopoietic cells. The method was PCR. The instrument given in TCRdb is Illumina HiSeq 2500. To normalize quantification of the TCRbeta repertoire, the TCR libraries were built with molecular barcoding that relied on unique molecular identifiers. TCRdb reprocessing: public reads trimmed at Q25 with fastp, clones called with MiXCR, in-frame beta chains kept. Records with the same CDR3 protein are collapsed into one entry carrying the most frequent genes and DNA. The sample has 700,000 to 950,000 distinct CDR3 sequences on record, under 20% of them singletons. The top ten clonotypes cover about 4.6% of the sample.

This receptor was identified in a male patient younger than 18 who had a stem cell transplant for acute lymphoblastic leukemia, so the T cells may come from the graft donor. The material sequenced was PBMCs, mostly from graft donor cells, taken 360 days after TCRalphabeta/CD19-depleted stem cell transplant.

In nucleotide form, the sequence is TGTGCCAGCAGTTTAAGGTGGGCAGGGGGCAATCAGCCCCAGCATTTT. This translates into CASSLRWAGGNQPQHF. Rearrangement joined TRBV27 to TRBJ1-5; a tentative D match to TRBD1 spans 6 bases. The CDR3 starts with the cysteine, ends with the phenylalanine, and has 16 residues. Solely the CDR3 DNA is kept, with 48 bases framed from the first base. CDR1 is given as MNHEY and CDR2 as SMNVEV, both from the germline V gene (reference sequence). V sheds 2 bases and J sheds 2 bases, leaving 13 bases between their ends.